The 4 T cell receptor beta chains in this list originate from one sample, sequenced in a study of shared clonotypes between healthy human individuals. The naive CD8 subset, CD45RO-negative cells positively selected for CCR7, excluded terminally differentiated effector memory CD45RA+ cells. Using immunoSEQ multiplex PCR, the repertoire was profiled, and TCRdb retains in-frame clones only, with some absent. The sample consists of over 2,000,000 clones, around 95% of them appearing once. What was sequenced was naive CD8+ T cells from PBMCs. These receptors originate from a man between 18 and 29 years old in good health. Some clones in this sample may be carry-over from other donors' samples.

Comments on this clone: At the DNA level, this CDR3 is encoded by other sequences in the same sample as well. The V and J genes are TRBV11-2 and TRBJ2-2; D gene uncertain. The CDR3 runs to 12 residues. CDR1 and CDR2 (germline): SGHAT, FQNNGV. With 2 bases removed from V and 6 bases from J, the gap between germline ends came to 4 bases. CDR3 in amino acids: CASSLSPGELFF. The CDR3, as DNA: TGTGCCAGCAGCTTAAGTCCCGGGGAGCTGTTTTTT.

This rearrangement joins TRBV9 to TRBJ2-7, with TRBD1 identical over 8 bases. The CDR3 consists of 15 residues. Per the germline V gene, CDR1 is SGDLS and CDR2 is YYNGEE. Trimming took 5 bases from V and 9 from J; bases not matched to a gene: 16. The CDR3 DNA follows: TGTGCCAGCAGTGAAGGACAGGGAGTCTCCCGGGGGCAGTACTTC. Translated: CASSEGQGVSRGQYF. Based on the CDR3 plus reference TRBV9 and TRBJ2-7, the full variable domain is DSGVTQTPKHLITATGQRVTLRCSPRSGDLSVYWYQQSLDQGLQFLIQYYNGEERAKGNILERFSAQQFPDLHSELNLSSLELGDSALYFCASSEGQGVSRGQYFGPGTRLTVT.

V gene TRBV5-4 combines with J gene TRBJ2-2, with 14 bases identical to TRBD2. Germline values: CDR1 SGHNT, CDR2 YYREEE (reference sequence). The CDR3 runs to 17 residues. The ends lost 4 bases at V and 1 base at J; junction bases unmatched: 3. The CDR3 spells CASSGGTSGRNTGELFF. The CDR3 nucleotides read TGTGCCAGCAGCGGGGGGACTAGCGGGAGGAACACCGGGGAGCTGTTTTTT.

The rearrangement joins TRBV27 to TRBJ2-1; a weak D match, TRBD2 (6 bases). Trimming pared 4 bases from V and 5 bases from J, leaving 18 bases between. Germline values: CDR1 MNHEY, CDR2 SMNVEV (reference sequence). The CDR3 runs to 16 residues. The CDR3 DNA reads as TGTGCCAGCAGTTCAAATTGGGGGGTCCAACACAATGAGCAGTTCTTC. The encoded protein is CASSSNWGVQHNEQFF.